The present TCR beta chain was sequenced within a study of CD4+ T cells in melanoma. Profiling relied on immunoSEQ multiplex PCR, and the TCRdb table lists in-frame clones only, not all of them. In the table there are approximately 16,000 clones, 50% to 75% of which are singletons. For this clone: Its antigen remains unknown.

The CDR3 extends over 12 amino acids. Trimming shortened V by 5 bases and J by 6 bases, and 10 bases separated the two germline ends. CDR1 is KGHSH and CDR2 is LQKENI in the germline V gene. Study-level findings and limits: In melanoma, neoantigen-specific CD4+ T cells reportedly differed in differentiation state. CD8+ T cell, macrophage and B cell function reportedly correlated with neoantigen-specific CD4+ T cells.

The chain combines TRBV18 with TRBJ1-2; D is unclear. The sample comprised cells from a culture (not recorded whether cultured in vitro). The origin of this receptor is a human donor with melanoma. In DNA form, the CDR3 reads TGTGCCAGCTCAGGCAATGTGGATGGCTACACCTTC. Its protein is CASSGNVDGYTF.